This T cell receptor beta chain was found in a study of response to subunit inactivated influenza vaccine. Whole-study results and caveats: The authors suggested that few new T cells are recruited per seasonal influenza vaccination.

TCRdb re-called the RT-PCR reads with MiXCR, one entry per CDR3 protein. The sample lists about 190,000 distinct CDR3 sequences; approximately 15% were seen once. From germline, CDR1 is SNHLY and CDR2 FYNNEI. The CDR3 is 14 residues long. V lost 7 bases and J 4 bases, leaving 16 bases between the germline ends. Concerning this clonotype: What it binds is not known.

Sample: CD8+ T cells sorted from PBMCs, taken around 5 days after vaccination. The V call is TRBV2, the J call TRBJ1-1; tentative D call: TRBD1 (6 bases). This receptor was taken from a man in his forties or fifties who received an inactivated influenza vaccine. DNA for the CDR3: TGTGCCAGCACTCTGAGGTTGGACAGCACTGAAGCTTTCTTT. This codes for CASTLRLDSTEAFF.